This T cell receptor (delta chain) was sequenced in a study of γδ T cells in repeated Plasmodium falciparum infection. Study-level background: Four controlled malaria infections with P. falciparum NF54 spanned roughly 640 days. Notes on the study in general: One small rural Malian village, predominantly a single ethnic group, supplied the cohort.

In its sample, this clone was seen a few times. Its specificity is not known. This DNA's translation and the protein TCRdb lists, from a much larger clone, do not match at residues 6 and 16, likely due to a read error; the protein shown is translated from the DNA. Both TRG and TRD chains were sequenced from each sorted sample. TCRdb reapplied CATT to the multiplex PCR reads. The sample has over 45,000 delta-chain clones, roughly 1.6% seen once; the top ten hold 8.6%. Sequenced input: gamma-delta T cells from blood. The clonotype was recovered from a pool of human donors (malaria-infected and uninfected, not separated).

CDR3 amino acids: CACDTPLGDTLGDTRKMFF. The CDR3 coding sequence is TGTGCCTGTGACACCCCACTGGGGGATACGCTGGGGGACACCCGAAAGATGTTTTTC. The chain uses TRDV2 and TRDJ3; 13 positions agree with TRDD3. Since TCRdb gives no J gene, matching the DNA to germline was used here to assign it. The V gene's germline CDR1 is GEAIGNYY and CDR2 EKD. There are 19 residues in the CDR3.